This T cell receptor (beta chain) came from a study of cytomegalovirus exposure and HLA in healthy donors. Profiling relied on immunoSEQ multiplex PCR, and the TCRdb table lists in-frame clones only, not all of them. The sample lists 220,000 or so clones, about nine tenths occurring once. Only one count was recorded for this clone. The receptor comes from a woman between 18 and 29 years old in good health and CMV-seropositive. Sequencing input: PBMCs.

This CDR3 reads CASSFATGGRTEAFF. As DNA, the CDR3 is TGTGCCAGCAGTTTCGCAACAGGGGGCCGAACTGAAGCTTTCTTT. This rearrangement joins TRBV27 to TRBJ1-1; 9 nucleotides agree with TRBD1. This CDR3 is built from 15 residues. J was trimmed by 5 bases and V by 3 bases; bases with no gene match: 7. Germline CDR1 and CDR2: MNHEY and SMNVEV (reference sequence).